Here is one TCR beta chain with its context. The V gene lost 3 bases and the J gene lost 8 bases, with 13 bases spanning the gap. CDR1 is LNHDA and CDR2 is SQIVND in the germline V gene (reference sequence). The CDR3 spans 14 residues. Some clones are missing from TCRdb's copy, which holds only in-frame ones; the method was immunoSEQ multiplex PCR. The sample yields 200,000 to 250,000 clones, less than 85% seen once. This entry belongs to a study of blood T cell repertoires in COVID-19. On the study more broadly: The cDNA or gDNA used as material had been derived from T cells, B-cell-depleted T cells, or PBMCs.

This TCR derives from a middle-aged man who had recovered from COVID-19. The sequencing sample was made of PBMCs or T cells enriched from blood (not recorded which). The chain links TRBV19 to TRBJ2-2; TRBD1 is a possible D gene (6 bases). For the CDR3, the DNA is TGTGCCAGTAGTATCCGCCCGCAGGGGGGGGAGCTGTTTTTT. This gives the protein CASSIRPQGGELFF. Complete variable domain (other parts from reference TRBV19 and TRBJ2-2): DGGITQSPKYLFRKEGQNVTLSCEQNLNHDAMYWYRQDPGQGLRLIYYSQIVNDFQKGDIAEGYSVSREKKESFPLTVTSAQKNPTAFYLCASSIRPQGGELFFGEGSRLTVL.